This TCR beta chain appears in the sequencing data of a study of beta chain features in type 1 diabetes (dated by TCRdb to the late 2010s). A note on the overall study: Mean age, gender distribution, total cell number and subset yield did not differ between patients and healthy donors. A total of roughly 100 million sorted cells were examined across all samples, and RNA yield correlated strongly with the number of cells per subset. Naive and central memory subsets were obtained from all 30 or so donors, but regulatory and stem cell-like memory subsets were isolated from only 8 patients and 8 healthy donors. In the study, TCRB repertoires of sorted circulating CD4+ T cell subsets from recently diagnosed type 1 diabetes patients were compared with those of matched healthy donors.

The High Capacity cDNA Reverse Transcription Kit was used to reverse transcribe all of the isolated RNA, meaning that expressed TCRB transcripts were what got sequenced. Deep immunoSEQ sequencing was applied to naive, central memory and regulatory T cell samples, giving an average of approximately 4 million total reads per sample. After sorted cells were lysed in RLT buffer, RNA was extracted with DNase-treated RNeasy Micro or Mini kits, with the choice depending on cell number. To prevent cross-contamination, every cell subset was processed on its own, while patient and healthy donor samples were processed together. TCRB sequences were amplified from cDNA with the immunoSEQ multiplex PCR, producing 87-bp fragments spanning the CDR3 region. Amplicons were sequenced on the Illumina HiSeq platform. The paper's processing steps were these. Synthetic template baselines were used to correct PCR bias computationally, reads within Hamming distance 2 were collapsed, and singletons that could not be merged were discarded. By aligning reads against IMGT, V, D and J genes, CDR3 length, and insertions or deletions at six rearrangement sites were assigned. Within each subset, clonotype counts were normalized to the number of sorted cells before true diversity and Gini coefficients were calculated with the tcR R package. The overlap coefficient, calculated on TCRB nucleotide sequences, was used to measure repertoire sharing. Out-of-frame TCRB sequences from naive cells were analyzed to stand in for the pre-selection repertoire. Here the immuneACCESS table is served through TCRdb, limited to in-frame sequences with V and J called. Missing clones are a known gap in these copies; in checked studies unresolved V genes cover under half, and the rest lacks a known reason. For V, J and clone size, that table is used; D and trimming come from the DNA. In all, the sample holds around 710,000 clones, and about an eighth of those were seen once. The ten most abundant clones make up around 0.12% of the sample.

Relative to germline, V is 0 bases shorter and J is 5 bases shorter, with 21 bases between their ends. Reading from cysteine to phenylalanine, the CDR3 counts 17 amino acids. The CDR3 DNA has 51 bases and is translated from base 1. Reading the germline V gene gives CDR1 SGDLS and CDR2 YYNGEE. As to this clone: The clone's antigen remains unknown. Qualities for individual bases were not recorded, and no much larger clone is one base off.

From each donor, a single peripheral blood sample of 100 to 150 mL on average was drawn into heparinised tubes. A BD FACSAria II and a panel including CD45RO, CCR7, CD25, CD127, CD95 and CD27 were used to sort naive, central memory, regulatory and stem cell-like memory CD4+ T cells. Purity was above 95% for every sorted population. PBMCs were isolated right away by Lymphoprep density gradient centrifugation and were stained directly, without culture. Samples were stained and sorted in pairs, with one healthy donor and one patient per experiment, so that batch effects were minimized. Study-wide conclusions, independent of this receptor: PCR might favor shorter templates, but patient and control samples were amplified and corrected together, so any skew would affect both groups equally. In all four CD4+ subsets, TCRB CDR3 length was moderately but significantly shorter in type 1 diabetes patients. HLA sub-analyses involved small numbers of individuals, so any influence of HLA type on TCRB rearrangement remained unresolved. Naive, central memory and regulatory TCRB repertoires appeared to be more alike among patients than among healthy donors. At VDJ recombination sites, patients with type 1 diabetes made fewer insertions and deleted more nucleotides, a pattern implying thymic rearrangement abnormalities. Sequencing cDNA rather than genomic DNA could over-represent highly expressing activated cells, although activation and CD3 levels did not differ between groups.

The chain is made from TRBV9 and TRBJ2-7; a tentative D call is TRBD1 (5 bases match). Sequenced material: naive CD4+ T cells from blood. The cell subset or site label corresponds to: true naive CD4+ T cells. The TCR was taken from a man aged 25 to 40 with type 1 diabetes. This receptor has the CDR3 CASSVAASGQGGNEQYF. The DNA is TGTGCCAGCAGCGTAGCGGCGAGTGGGCAGGGTGGAAACGAGCAGTACTTC.